This TCR beta chain came from a study of PD-1 blockade in classical Hodgkin lymphoma. Sequenced by immunoSEQ multiplex PCR; TCRdb stores in-frame clones only, minus some. The sample has fewer than 90,000 clones, approximately 91% seen once. Regarding the study as a whole: According to reports, newly diagnosed patients had lower baseline TCR diversity than healthy donors, and relapsed/refractory patients had lower baseline TCR diversity still. Complete responders possessed baseline diversity comparable to newly diagnosed patients.

CDR3 size: 17 residues. V dropped 5 bases and J dropped 7; count of bases not matched to a gene: 10. The germline V gene has CDR1 SEHNR and CDR2 FQNEAQ (reference sequence). About this clone: Its cognate antigen is unknown.

Relapse was seen in all patients after autologous stem cell transplantation, and brentuximab vedotin exposure was variable. The TCR sequence derives from a human donor with classical Hodgkin lymphoma. J is TRBJ2-2 and V is TRBV7-9; 13 bases match TRBD2. This sample comprised peripheral blood mononuclear cells (PBMCs), obtained at baseline. CDR3 in amino acids: CASSNPGLAGVVGELFF. The CDR3 DNA is TGTGCCAGCAGCAACCCCGGACTAGCGGGAGTAGTCGGGGAGCTGTTTTTT.